This T cell receptor (beta chain) was documented in a study of T-cell reconstitution after alpha-beta-depleted transplantation in children. The V and J ends lost 4 bases and 2 bases respectively, with 12 bases between them. This CDR3 comprises 14 residues. TCRbeta library construction was performed incorporating unique molecular identifiers. MiXCR, run by TCRdb on the PCR reads, gives a single entry per CDR3 protein. The sample shows over 400,000 distinct CDR3 sequences, approximately 12% of them seen only once. This clonotype was counted only a few times. The receptor comes from a human donor who donated a stem cell graft to a child with combined immunodeficiency. The genes are TRBV12-3 or TRBV12-4 and TRBJ2-7, with D possibly matching TRBD2 (6 bases). Sequencing used PBMCs from the stem cell graft donor, obtained from the stem cell graft. The chain's CDR3 is CASSSRGGAYEQYF. As DNA, the CDR3 is TGTGCCAGCAGTTCCCGGGGAGGAGCCTACGAGCAGTACTTC.